The clone carrying this TCR beta chain appeared many times. The data are from a study of human T cells and chemical hapten exposure. TCRdb fed the RACE reads into MiXCR, producing one record per CDR3 protein. The sample carries about 260,000 distinct CDR3 sequences, 8.6% recorded once. The V end was cut by 5 bases, the J end by 7 bases, with 6 bases between. The CDR3 is made up of 11 amino acids. The time point was: pre-sensitization, week 0. Sample treatment: therapeutic diphenylcyclopropenone sensitization with weekly scalp DPC. The receptor was isolated from a woman aged 40 to 50 with alopecia areata. Some clones in this sample may be carry-over from other donors' samples. This chain joins TRBV12-3 or TRBV12-4 and TRBJ2-1, with D hard to call. The sample in question was whole blood, obtained in connection with sensitization to the hapten diphenylcyclopropenone (DPC). CDR3 nucleotide sequence: TGTGCCAGCAGTAATTTAAATGAGCAGTTCTTC. Protein: CASSNLNEQFF.